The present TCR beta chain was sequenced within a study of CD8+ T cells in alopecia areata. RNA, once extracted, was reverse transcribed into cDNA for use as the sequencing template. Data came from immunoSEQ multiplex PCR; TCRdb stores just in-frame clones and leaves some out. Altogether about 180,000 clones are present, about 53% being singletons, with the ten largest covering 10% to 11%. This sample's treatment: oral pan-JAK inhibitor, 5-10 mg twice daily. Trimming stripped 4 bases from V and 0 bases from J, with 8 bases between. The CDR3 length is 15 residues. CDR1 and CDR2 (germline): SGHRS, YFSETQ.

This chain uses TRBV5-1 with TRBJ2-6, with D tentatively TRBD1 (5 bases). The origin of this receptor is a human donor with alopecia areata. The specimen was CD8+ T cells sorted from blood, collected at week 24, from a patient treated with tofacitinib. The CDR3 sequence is CASSATVSGANVLTF. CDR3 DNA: TGCGCCAGCAGCGCGACAGTCTCTGGGGCCAACGTCCTGACTTTC.